Listed here are 25 T cell receptor beta chains from one sample, sequenced in a study of T cells in Graves' hyperthyroidism and ophthalmopathy (dated by TCRdb to between 2018 and 2021). Receptor libraries were prepared by multiplex PCR. The instrument was an Illumina HiSeq 2000. Amplification of TCR beta CDR3 regions was carried out from RNA transcripts. For the first round of RT-PCR on the TCR CDR3, the HTBI primer set was used together with the Qiagen OneStep RT-PCR kit. TCRdb cleaned the public reads at Q25 with fastp, built clones with MiXCR and kept in-frame beta chains. Every distinct CDR3 protein forms one entry, paired with its most common genes and DNA. The sample table shows over 250,000 distinct CDR3 sequences, and roughly 13% are seen once. In total, the top ten clones hold 34% of the sample. Sequenced: blood. The receptors derive from a woman between 35 and 50 years old with Graves' ophthalmopathy.

This clonotype was detected many times. As DNA, the CDR3 is TGTGCCAGCAGTTTTGATCTTAGCACCATATGGGATGGCTACACCTTC. Its protein product is CASSFDLSTIWDGYTF. The rearrangement uses TRBV12-3 or TRBV12-4 and TRBJ1-2; D unclear. The ends were cut back, 3 bases at V and 6 bases at J, with 20 bases in the middle. This CDR3 is built from 16 residues.

This CDR3 reads CSASGRNTGELFF. The DNA of the CDR3 is TGCAGTGCTAGTGGACGGAACACCGGGGAGCTGTTTTTT. The chain carries TRBV20-1 and TRBJ2-2; no clear D. Germline V gene data show CDR1 as DFQATT and CDR2 as SNEGSKA (reference sequence). CDR3 size: 13 residues. The V gene lost 3 bases and the J gene lost 1 base, with 6 bases spanning the gap.

This clonotype has just a few counts. The chain recombines TRBV24-1 with TRBJ2-3; D not resolved. This CDR3 has 12 residues. The germline V gene has CDR1 KGHDR and CDR2 SFDVKD. The ends were cut back, 3 bases at V and 6 bases at J, with 6 bases in the middle. CDR3 bases: TGTGCCACCAGTGATATTAGGGATACGCAGTATTTT. The encoded protein is CATSDIRDTQYF.

The gene calls are TRBV5-1 and TRBJ2-2; possible D gene TRBD1, 6 bases. The V gene's germline CDR1 is SGHRS and CDR2 YFSETQ. The CDR3 sequence is 15 residues long. The ends were cut back, 0 bases at V and 1 base at J, with 7 bases in the middle. In DNA form, the CDR3 reads TGCGCCAGCAGCTTGGCGGGACAGAACACCGGGGAGCTGTTTTTT. As protein: CASSLAGQNTGELFF. Variable domain in full (rest from reference TRBV5-1 and TRBJ2-2): KAGVTQTPRYLIKTRGQQVTLSCSPISGHRSVSWYQQTPGQGLQFLFEYFSETQRNKGNFPGRFSGRQFSNSRSEMNVSTLELGDSALYLCASSLAGQNTGELFFGEGSRLTVL.

This clonotype was recorded at least ten times. The genes are TRBV9 and TRBJ2-7, with a weak D call TRBD2 (6 bases). The V gene's germline CDR1 is SGDLS and CDR2 YYNGEE. This CDR3 spans 14 amino acids. V was trimmed by 4 bases and J by 0 bases, leaving 11 bases between them. Here the CDR3 DNA reads TGTGCCAGCAGCCCGCGGGACGCCTCCTACGAGCAGTACTTC. This encodes CASSPRDASYEQYF.

V and J are TRBV20-1 and TRBJ2-5, with 8 bases lining up with TRBD2. CDR3 length: 16 residues. The V gene end was trimmed by 4 bases and the J gene end by 2 bases; junction bases not matched to a gene: 12. CDR1 is DFQATT, CDR2 SNEGSKA, per germline (reference sequence). DNA of the CDR3: TGCAGTGCTACAAAAGCGGGCGGGGGGCTACAAGAGACCCAGTACTTC. This encodes CSATKAGGGLQETQYF.

To note about this clonotype: This may be a read error, as it is one base from a much larger clone. The genes are TRBV6-2 or TRBV6-3 and TRBJ2-1; no clear D gene. CDR1 and CDR2 from the germline V gene are MNHEY and SVGEGT. This CDR3 contains 13 residues. Trimming cost V 7 bases and J 7 bases, with 14 bases left between them. This CDR3 reads CASTRPDGNEQFF. The CDR3 DNA reads as TGTGCCAGCACGAGGCCCGACGGAAATGAGCAGTTCTTC.

The chain combines TRBV29-1 with TRBJ2-5, with 7 nucleotides matching TRBD2. With V trimmed by 3 bases and J by 9 bases, 4 bases remained unmatched. The length of the CDR3 is 11 residues. Germline CDR1 is SQVTM and CDR2 is ANQGSEA. The CDR3 spells CSVEGLAAQYF. As DNA, the CDR3 is TGCAGCGTTGAGGGGCTAGCGGCCCAGTACTTC.

This clonotype was recorded many times. The genes are TRBV7-9 and TRBJ2-1; weak D call: TRBD1 (6 bases). From germline, CDR1 is SEHNR and CDR2 FQNEAQ (reference sequence). V shed 5 bases and J shed 7 bases, with 12 bases lying between them. This CDR3 is built from 13 residues. The CDR3 region is CASSPTGWNEQFF. CDR3 sequence (DNA): TGTGCCAGCAGCCCCACAGGGTGGAATGAGCAGTTCTTC. Variable domain in full (rest from reference TRBV7-9 and TRBJ2-1): DTGVSQNPRHKITKRGQNVTFRCDPISEHNRLYWYRQTLGQGPEFLTYFQNEAQLEKSRLLSDRFSAERPKGSFSTLEIQRTEQGDSAMYLCASSPTGWNEQFFGPGTRLTVL.

This clonotype was found many times. The chain couples TRBV5-5 to TRBJ2-1; 7 nucleotides match TRBD2. The V and J ends lost 7 bases and 8 bases, in that order; junction bases with no gene match: 6. This CDR3 is built from 12 residues. Germline-derived CDR1 and CDR2 are SGHKS and YYEKEE (reference sequence). The CDR3 here is CASGLGGDEQFF. CDR3 coding DNA: TGTGCCAGCGGACTGGGAGGGGATGAGCAGTTCTTC.

About this clonotype itself: This sequence may be a read error, since a much larger clone differs from it by one base. The rearrangement joins TRBV10-3 to TRBJ1-1, with TRBD1 as a possible D gene (5 bases). The V gene's germline CDR1 is ENHRY and CDR2 SYGVKD. This CDR3 has 13 amino acids. With 6 bases removed from V and 1 base from J, the gap between germline ends came to 9 bases. The CDR3 loop is CAISRTKNTEAFF. The CDR3 region has the DNA TGTGCCATCAGCAGGACAAAGAACACTGAAGCTTTCTTT.

This clonotype came up many times. The chain recombines TRBV20-1 with TRBJ1-5; TRBD1 might be the D (5 bases). The CDR3 covers 14 residues. V lost 6 bases and J lost 4, with 16 bases in between. The germline CDR1 and CDR2 sequences are DFQATT and SNEGSKA (reference sequence). Here the CDR3 reads CSAPSAGTNQPQHF. The CDR3 DNA is TGCAGTGCCCCCAGTGCGGGGACTAATCAGCCCCAGCATTTT.

The table lists this clonotype with many counts. The chain is built from TRBV29-1 and TRBJ2-3, with 7 bases identical to TRBD2. V was pared by 1 base and J by 2 bases, with 3 bases of the junction left unmatched. This CDR3 contains 14 residues. Germline loops: CDR1 SQVTM, CDR2 ANQGSEA. The CDR3: CSVEVAGDTDTQYF. The CDR3 DNA reads TGCAGCGTTGAAGTTGCGGGAGACACAGATACGCAGTATTTT.

There are many counts of this clonotype. CDR3 residues: CSASILLYRANYGYTF. CDR3 sequence (DNA): TGCAGTGCTAGCATCCTATTATATCGAGCTAACTATGGCTACACCTTC. The genes are TRBV20-1 and TRBJ1-2; D not resolved. The V end was cut by 3 bases, the J end by 0 bases, with 17 bases between. CDR1 is DFQATT and CDR2 is SNEGSKA in the germline V gene (reference sequence). This CDR3 has 16 amino acids.

This chain uses TRBV3-1 with TRBJ2-1; TRBD1 is a possible D gene (5 bases). Trimming left V 5 bases short and J 2 bases short, with 16 bases between. Per germline, CDR1 LGHDT and CDR2 YNNKEL (reference sequence). This CDR3 spans 16 amino acids. The CDR3 DNA reads TGTGCCAGCAGCAGCTACAGGACATACCCCTACAATGAGCAGTTCTTC. Protein: CASSSYRTYPYNEQFF.

This sequence joins TRBV27 and TRBJ1-1; D remains unclear. Germline values: CDR1 MNHEY, CDR2 SMNVEV (reference sequence). V lost 5 bases and J lost 0, with 13 bases in between. CDR3 length: 15 amino acids. CDR3 sequence (DNA): TGTGCCAGCAGTACGTCAGGTCATGTGAACACTGAAGCTTTCTTT. Translation: CASSTSGHVNTEAFF.

The V gene is TRBV6-1, the J gene TRBJ2-4, with 14 bases matching TRBD2. Germline loops: CDR1 MNHNS, CDR2 SASEGT. The CDR3 has 19 amino acids. After removal of 6 bases from V and 0 bases from J, the junction contained 10 bases not matched to a gene. The CDR3 reads CASRLRLAGGPLAKNIQYF. CDR3 coding DNA: TGTGCCAGCAGGCTGAGACTAGCGGGGGGGCCCCTAGCCAAAAACATTCAGTACTTC.

This clonotype was observed a few times. The J gene is TRBJ2-7, the V gene TRBV18; 9 bases are a match to TRBD1. The junction had 7 bases not matched to a gene; V was cut back by 2 bases and J by 2 bases. Germline CDR1 reads KGHSH; CDR2 reads LQKENI. This CDR3 region has 16 residues. The CDR3 DNA reads as TGTGCCAGCTCACCATACAGGGGACAGGGTCCCTACGAGCAGTACTTC. Translation gives CASSPYRGQGPYEQYF.

This clonotype was detected many times. The chain recombines TRBV29-1 with TRBJ1-1, with TRBD1 identical over 11 bases. Germline-derived CDR1 and CDR2 are SQVTM and ANQGSEA. Trimming cost V 4 bases and J 7 bases; bases outside gene matches: 8. The CDR3 length is 14 residues. The CDR3 DNA follows: TGCAGCGTTGCTCATTTCGGGACAGGGGGTGAAGCTTTCTTT. Encoded protein: CSVAHFGTGGEAFF.

At least ten counts were recorded for this clonotype. The chain recombines TRBV27 with TRBJ1-5; the D is unclear. V was pared by 2 bases and J by 7 bases, with 9 bases between. This CDR3 has 13 amino acids. Germline V gives CDR1 MNHEY, CDR2 SMNVEV (reference sequence). CDR3 sequence: CASSLKVGQPQHF. CDR3 bases: TGTGCCAGCAGTTTAAAAGTGGGGCAGCCCCAGCATTTT.

This clonotype was counted ten times or more. V gene TRBV2 combines with J gene TRBJ1-6; D perhaps matches TRBD1 (5 bases). V was pared by 6 bases and J by 8 bases, with 14 bases between. CDR1 is SNHLY and CDR2 is FYNNEI in the germline V gene. The CDR3 runs to 14 residues. CDR3 nucleotide sequence: TGTGCCAGCAGCTCCCAGGGCCGAGATTCACCCCTCCACTTT. This translates into CASSSQGRDSPLHF. The whole variable domain, filled in from reference TRBV2 and TRBJ1-6, reads EPEVTQTPSHQVTQMGQEVILRCVPISNHLYFYWYRQILGQKVEFLVSFYNNEISEKSEIFDDQFSVERPDGSNFTLKIRSTKLEDSAMYFCASSSQGRDSPLHFGNGTRLTVT.

At least ten counts were recorded for this clonotype. The CDR3 nucleotides read TGTGCCAGCAGTGGGGGGACTAGCTTCTCTGGGGCCAACGTCCTGACTTTC. It specifies CASSGGTSFSGANVLTF. The rearrangement links TRBV28 to TRBJ2-6; 9 bases align to TRBD2. CDR3 length: 17 residues. Germline loops: CDR1 MDHEN, CDR2 SYDVKM. J gave up 0 bases and V 5 bases, and 5 bases lay outside the gene matches.

The CDR3 DNA sequence: TGTGCCAGCAGCTTAAACGCTTACGAGCAGTACTTC. Protein: CASSLNAYEQYF. V gene TRBV13 combines with J gene TRBJ2-7; D is unresolved. V dropped 2 bases and J dropped 4 bases, with 6 bases sitting between them. The CDR3 is made up of 12 amino acids. CDR1 PRHDT and CDR2 FYEKMQ come from the germline V gene (reference sequence).

Comments on this clonotype: One base away lies a much larger clone, so this may be a sequencing read error. The genes are TRBV20-1 and TRBJ2-1; 9 nucleotides match TRBD2. This CDR3 is 15 amino acids long. V shed 2 bases and J 8 bases; nucleotides not matched to a gene: 10. The germline gives CDR1 DFQATT, CDR2 SNEGSKA (reference sequence). For the CDR3, the DNA is TGCAGTGCTAGACACGGACTAGCGCGAGTATATGAGCAGTTCTTC. Its translation is CSARHGLARVYEQFF.

This clonotype occurred many times. The chain joins TRBV6-5 to TRBJ1-1, with unresolved D. CDR3 size: 14 residues. Germline V gene lookup returns CDR1 MNHEY and CDR2 SVGAGI. V was pared by 3 bases and J by 5 bases, with 13 bases between. CDR3 residues: CASSYTALGTEAFF. CDR3 sequence (DNA): TGTGCCAGCAGTTATACAGCTTTGGGGACTGAAGCTTTCTTT.